These T cell receptor beta chains were read from a single sample in a study of glioma-infiltrating T cells. One entry per CDR3 protein, called by TCRdb with MiXCR from the multiplex PCR reads. The sample includes roughly 350,000 distinct CDR3 sequences, around 38% of them seen just once. Sequenced sample: glioma tissue, nonneoplastic brain tissue, or PBMCs (not recorded which). The receptors originated from a human donor with low-grade glioma or glioblastoma, undergoing nonglioma brain surgery, or in good health (not recorded which). Each CDR3 is given with its conserved first and last residue. The size entry is marked missing in some rows and otherwise reads once, few, many or a size class.

j_call clone_size v_call cdr3_aa
TRBJ1-2 few TRBV7-6 CASSFSGQGSSGYTF
TRBJ2-2 - TRBV27 CASSLRRVGKANTGELFF
TRBJ1-1 many TRBV3-1 CASSQQGTGNTEAFF
TRBJ1-1 - TRBV6-2/TRBV6-3 CASGYSVQRVVGTEAFF
TRBJ2-7 - TRBV28 CASSRHDSHYVQYF
TRBJ2-3 medium-sized TRBV28 CASSRSGRVDTQYF
TRBJ2-7 many TRBV20-1 CSARVGGSEYEQYF
TRBJ2-3 many TRBV15 CATSSPPPLTDTQYF
TRBJ2-1 many TRBV6-1 CASRRQGRAYYNEQFF
TRBJ1-6 - TRBV15 CATSPEQVTRSPLNF
TRBJ1-1 few TRBV4-1 CASSQAQIMNTEAFF
TRBJ2-5 - TRBV28 CASSPLEGAFQETQYF
TRBJ2-3 - TRBV6-2/TRBV6-3 CASSDLAGGPGTQYF
TRBJ2-3 many TRBV6-5 CASSYASGRTDTQYF
TRBJ2-3 few TRBV20-1 CSALSTDTQYF
TRBJ1-1 many TRBV7-2 CASSVKNTEAFF
TRBJ2-1 few TRBV5-4 CASSDPGGTSSYNEQFF
TRBJ2-5 - TRBV7-3 CASSLRWGETQYF
TRBJ2-7 - TRBV18 CASSRLLKGQGNDEQYF
TRBJ2-1 many TRBV4-3 CASSRQADYNEQFF
TRBJ2-7 - TRBV6-5 CASSYGSSSYNEQYF
TRBJ1-2 - TRBV6-5 CASSSRAGGGCTF
TRBJ2-3 - TRBV20-1 CSAPKGGQGTDTQYF
TRBJ1-5 - TRBV7-2 CASSATGVHQPQHF
TRBJ1-2 - TRBV12-3/TRBV12-4 CATAGYGYTF
TRBJ2-1 - TRBV3-1 CASSQVAVGTDEQFF
TRBJ2-7 - TRBV28 CASSIPAGTIYEQYF
TRBJ2-1 - TRBV19 CASSIAGGNSYNEQFF
TRBJ2-1 - TRBV4-2 CASGQAPSSGHYNEQFF
TRBJ1-1 many TRBV7-9 CASSPRQRLNTEAFF
TRBJ2-6 few TRBV27 CASSAGRANVLTF
TRBJ2-3 - TRBV5-4 CASSLDSYTQYF
TRBJ2-5 - TRBV7-2 CASSLGKETQYF
TRBJ1-1 - TRBV19 CASSLGRANTEAFF
TRBJ2-2 - TRBV7-9 CASSLSIHVGPNTGELFF
TRBJ1-2 many TRBV27 CASSFNGFGSNYGYTF
TRBJ2-5 - TRBV2 CASKQGQGTQYF
TRBJ2-1 - TRBV10-2 CASSLAGVGYNEQFF
TRBJ1-1 many TRBV6-1 CASTKGNTEAFF
TRBJ1-5 many TRBV27 CASTALGGGQPQHF